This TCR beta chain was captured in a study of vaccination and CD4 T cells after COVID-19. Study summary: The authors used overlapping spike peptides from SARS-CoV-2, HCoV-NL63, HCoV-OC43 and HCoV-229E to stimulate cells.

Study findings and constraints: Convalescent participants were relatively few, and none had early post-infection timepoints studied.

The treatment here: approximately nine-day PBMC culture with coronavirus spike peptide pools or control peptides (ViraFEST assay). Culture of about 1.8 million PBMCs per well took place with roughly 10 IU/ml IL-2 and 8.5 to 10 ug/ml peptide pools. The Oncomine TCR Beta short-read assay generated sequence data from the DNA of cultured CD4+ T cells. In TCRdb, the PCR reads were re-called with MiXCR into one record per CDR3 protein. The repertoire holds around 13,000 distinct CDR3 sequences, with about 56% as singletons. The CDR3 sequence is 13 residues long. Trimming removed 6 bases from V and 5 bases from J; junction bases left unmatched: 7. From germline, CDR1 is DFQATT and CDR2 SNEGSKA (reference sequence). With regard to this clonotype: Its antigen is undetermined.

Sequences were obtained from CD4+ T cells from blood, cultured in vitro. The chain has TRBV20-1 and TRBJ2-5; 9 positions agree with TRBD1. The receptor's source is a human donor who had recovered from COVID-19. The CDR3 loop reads CSAGQGRGETQYF. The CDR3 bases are TGCAGTGCCGGACAGGGGAGGGGGGAGACCCAGTACTTC.